This T cell receptor beta chain comes out of a study of T cell responses to AZD1222 COVID-19 vaccine. The study's findings and limits: Nearly half of spike-specific TCRs reportedly target variant regions that are unmutated in the B.1.351 and B.1.1.7 variants. Only after the peak T cell response were repertoires sampled.

The repertoire was sequenced with immunoSEQ multiplex PCR; TCRdb's copy has only in-frame clones and lacks some. Found here are more than 95,000 clones, around 90% of them singletons; the top ten hold 3.5% to 4%. Second-dose groups at about 4 or about 12 weeks were pooled. The CDR3 contains 14 residues. Germline V gene sequence: CDR1 SGHNT, CDR2 YYREEE (reference sequence). V lost 0 bases to trimming and J lost 3 bases, with 9 bases between them. To note about this clone: Its target is not known.

The sample in question was peripheral blood, obtained 28 days after the second AZD1222 dose. The V gene is TRBV5-4, the J gene TRBJ1-2, with D possibly TRBD1 on 6 matching bases. The receptor comes from an adult who received the AZD1222 COVID-19 vaccine. The DNA of the CDR3 is TGTGCCAGCAGCTTGGCAAAGGGGGACTATGGCTACACCTTC. It specifies CASSLAKGDYGYTF.